This is a list of T cell receptor beta chains from one sample in a study of blood T cell repertoires in COVID-19. Produced via immunoSEQ multiplex PCR; TCRdb's table is partial and in-frame only. The table lists about 480,000 clones, 85% to 90% of them singletons. The sample consisted of peripheral blood. The receptors here all came from a man aged 18 to 35 with COVID-19, enrolled during active disease. Both conserved end residues are part of each CDR3. D genes are given only for firm matches. The size field is filled for only some rows; it gives once, few, many or a size class.

D gene: TRBD1; J gene: TRBJ1-5; V gene: TRBV7-2; clone size: NA; CDR3 protein: CASSPTGYSNQPQHF; CDR3 DNA: TGTGCCAGCAGCCCGACAGGGTATAGCAATCAGCCCCAGCATTTT
D gene: TRBD1; J gene: TRBJ2-2; V gene: TRBV7-6; clone size: NA; CDR3 protein: CASSLLLDRGSGELFF; CDR3 DNA: TGTGCCAGCAGCTTACTTTTGGACAGGGGGTCCGGGGAGCTGTTTTTT
D gene: NA; J gene: TRBJ2-2; V gene: TRBV12-5; clone size: NA; CDR3 protein: CASAPLEGFVAGELFF; CDR3 DNA: TGTGCTAGTGCCCCCTTGGAGGGGTTCGTGGCCGGGGAGCTGTTTTTT
D gene: NA; J gene: TRBJ1-4; V gene: TRBV12-3/TRBV12-4; clone size: NA; CDR3 protein: CASATQGIEKLFF; CDR3 DNA: TGTGCCAGCGCCACCCAGGGTATTGAAAAACTGTTTTTT
D gene: NA; J gene: TRBJ2-7; V gene: TRBV7-9; clone size: few; CDR3 protein: CASSFVVDNYEQYF; CDR3 DNA: TGTGCCAGCAGCTTCGTTGTCGACAACTACGAGCAGTACTTC
D gene: NA; J gene: TRBJ2-7; V gene: TRBV11-2; clone size: NA; CDR3 protein: CASTLGTGSYEQYF; CDR3 DNA: TGTGCCAGCACCCTCGGCACAGGTTCCTACGAGCAGTACTTC
D gene: NA; J gene: TRBJ2-2; V gene: TRBV7-3; clone size: once; CDR3 protein: CASSLGRGELFF; CDR3 DNA: TGTGCCAGCAGCTTGGGGCGTGGGGAGCTGTTTTTT
D gene: TRBD1; J gene: TRBJ1-1; V gene: TRBV5-4; clone size: NA; CDR3 protein: CATLKGQGITEAFF; CDR3 DNA: TGTGCCACCCTAAAGGGACAGGGAATAACTGAAGCTTTCTTT
D gene: NA; J gene: TRBJ2-7; V gene: TRBV6-6; clone size: NA; CDR3 protein: CASSYGQGLGEQYF; CDR3 DNA: TGTGCCAGCAGTTATGGTCAGGGTTTGGGCGAGCAGTACTTC
D gene: TRBD1; J gene: TRBJ1-2; V gene: TRBV3-1/TRBV3-2; clone size: NA; CDR3 protein: CASSRQGTGYGYTF; CDR3 DNA: TGTGCCAGCAGCCGACAGGGGACGGGCTATGGCTACACCTTC
D gene: NA; J gene: TRBJ1-6; V gene: TRBV6-5; clone size: NA; CDR3 protein: CASSPDRIDNSPLHF; CDR3 DNA: TGTGCCAGCAGTCCTGACAGGATTGATAATTCACCCCTCCACTTT
D gene: TRBD2; J gene: TRBJ2-7; V gene: TRBV2; clone size: NA; CDR3 protein: CASSEPGQIGLAGDYEQYF; CDR3 DNA: TGTGCCAGCAGTGAACCCGGACAGATAGGACTAGCGGGAGACTACGAGCAGTACTTC
D gene: NA; J gene: TRBJ1-3; V gene: TRBV19; clone size: NA; CDR3 protein: CASSIIQGNTIYF; CDR3 DNA: TGTGCCAGTAGTATCATCCAAGGAAACACCATATATTTT
D gene: TRBD2; J gene: TRBJ2-3; V gene: TRBV10-1; clone size: NA; CDR3 protein: CASSERLAGPGSGTQYF; CDR3 DNA: TGCGCCAGCAGTGAGAGACTAGCGGGACCCGGATCGGGAACGCAGTATTTT
D gene: TRBD1; J gene: TRBJ2-7; V gene: TRBV6-4; clone size: once; CDR3 protein: CASSVETGIHEQYF; CDR3 DNA: TGTGCCAGCAGTGTTGAGACAGGGATCCACGAGCAGTACTTC
D gene: NA; J gene: TRBJ1-1; V gene: TRBV7-8; clone size: NA; CDR3 protein: CASSLGAQLMNTEAFF; CDR3 DNA: TGTGCCAGCAGTCTAGGGGCCCAGCTCATGAACACTGAAGCTTTCTTT
D gene: NA; J gene: TRBJ1-1; V gene: TRBV6-5; clone size: few; CDR3 protein: CASSYSASFQAFF; CDR3 DNA: TGTGCCAGCAGTTACTCAGCCTCTTTCCAAGCTTTCTTT
D gene: NA; J gene: TRBJ2-7; V gene: TRBV6-5; clone size: few; CDR3 protein: CASRPIQVYEQYF; CDR3 DNA: TGTGCCAGCAGACCTATACAGGTCTACGAGCAGTACTTC
D gene: NA; J gene: TRBJ2-5; V gene: TRBV7-6; clone size: NA; CDR3 protein: CASSLEAPPGAQETQYF; CDR3 DNA: TGTGCCAGCAGCTTAGAGGCCCCCCCCGGAGCCCAAGAGACCCAGTACTTC
D gene: NA; J gene: TRBJ2-2; V gene: TRBV11-3; clone size: NA; CDR3 protein: CASSLVSLDGELFF; CDR3 DNA: TGTGCCAGCAGCTTAGTATCCCTAGACGGGGAGCTGTTTTTT
D gene: NA; J gene: TRBJ1-1; V gene: TRBV4-1; clone size: NA; CDR3 protein: CASSQVNGEAFF; CDR3 DNA: TGCGCCAGCAGCCAAGTCAATGGTGAGGCTTTCTTT
D gene: TRBD1; J gene: TRBJ2-7; V gene: TRBV19; clone size: NA; CDR3 protein: CASSIADRVVYEQYF; CDR3 DNA: TGTGCCAGTAGTATAGCCGACAGGGTTGTATACGAGCAGTACTTC
D gene: TRBD1; J gene: TRBJ2-1; V gene: TRBV29-1; clone size: NA; CDR3 protein: CSATGGVYNEQFF; CDR3 DNA: TGCAGCGCGACAGGGGGCGTCTACAATGAGCAGTTCTTC
D gene: NA; J gene: TRBJ2-7; V gene: TRBV6-5; clone size: once; CDR3 protein: CASTPTNREGDEQYF; CDR3 DNA: TGTGCCAGCACCCCCACTAACAGGGAAGGGGACGAGCAGTACTTC
D gene: NA; J gene: TRBJ2-1; V gene: TRBV12-3/TRBV12-4; clone size: NA; CDR3 protein: CASSSSGNEQFF; CDR3 DNA: TGTGCCAGCAGTTCCAGCGGCAATGAGCAGTTCTTC
D gene: NA; J gene: TRBJ2-7; V gene: TRBV9; clone size: NA; CDR3 protein: CASSVAQGNYEQYF; CDR3 DNA: TGTGCCAGCAGCGTAGCCCAGGGCAACTACGAGCAGTACTTC